The clone carrying this T cell receptor beta chain was seen just once. The target antigen is unknown. Measured with immunoSEQ multiplex PCR; TCRdb has only the in-frame clones, and not every one. The table has 90,000 or so clones, roughly 86% seen once; the top ten hold about 15%. This specimen comes from a study of T cells in localized non-small cell lung cancer. V was shortened by 3 bases and J by 5 bases, with 12 bases between the two germline ends. Germline CDR1 reads SGDLS; CDR2 reads YYNGEE. CDR3 length: 14 amino acids. Study-level results: T cell clonality was highest in uninvolved adjacent lung, above tumor. Heterogeneity within the tumor remains possible, as just one region underwent sequencing.

Sample: peripheral blood, taken before any cancer treatment. The receptor's source is a man between 40 and 70 years old with stage I squamous cell lung carcinoma. The genes are TRBV9 and TRBJ2-1; possible D gene TRBD2, 7 bases. The CDR3 DNA follows: TGTGCCAGCAGCGAGGCGGGGGCCCACAATGAGCAGTTCTTC. It yields the protein CASSEAGAHNEQFF.